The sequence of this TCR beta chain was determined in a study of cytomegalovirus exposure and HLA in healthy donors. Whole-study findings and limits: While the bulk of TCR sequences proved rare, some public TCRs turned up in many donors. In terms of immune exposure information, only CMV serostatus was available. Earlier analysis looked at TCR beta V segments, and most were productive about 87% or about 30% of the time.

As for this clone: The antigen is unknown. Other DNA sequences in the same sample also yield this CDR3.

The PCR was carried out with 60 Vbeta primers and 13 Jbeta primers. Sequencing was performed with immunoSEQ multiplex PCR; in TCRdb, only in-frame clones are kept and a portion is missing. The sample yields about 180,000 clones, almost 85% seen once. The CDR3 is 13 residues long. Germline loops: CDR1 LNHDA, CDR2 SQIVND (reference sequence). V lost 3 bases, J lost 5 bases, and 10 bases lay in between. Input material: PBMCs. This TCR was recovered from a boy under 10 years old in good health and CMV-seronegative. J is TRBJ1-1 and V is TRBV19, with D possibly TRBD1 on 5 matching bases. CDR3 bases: TGTGCCAGTAGTATCGGTCAGGGAACTGAAGCTTTCTTT. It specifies CASSIGQGTEAFF. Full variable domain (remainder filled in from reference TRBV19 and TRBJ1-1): DGGITQSPKYLFRKEGQNVTLSCEQNLNHDAMYWYRQDPGQGLRLIYYSQIVNDFQKGDIAEGYSVSREKKESFPLTVTSAQKNPTAFYLCASSIGQGTEAFFGQGTRLTVV.